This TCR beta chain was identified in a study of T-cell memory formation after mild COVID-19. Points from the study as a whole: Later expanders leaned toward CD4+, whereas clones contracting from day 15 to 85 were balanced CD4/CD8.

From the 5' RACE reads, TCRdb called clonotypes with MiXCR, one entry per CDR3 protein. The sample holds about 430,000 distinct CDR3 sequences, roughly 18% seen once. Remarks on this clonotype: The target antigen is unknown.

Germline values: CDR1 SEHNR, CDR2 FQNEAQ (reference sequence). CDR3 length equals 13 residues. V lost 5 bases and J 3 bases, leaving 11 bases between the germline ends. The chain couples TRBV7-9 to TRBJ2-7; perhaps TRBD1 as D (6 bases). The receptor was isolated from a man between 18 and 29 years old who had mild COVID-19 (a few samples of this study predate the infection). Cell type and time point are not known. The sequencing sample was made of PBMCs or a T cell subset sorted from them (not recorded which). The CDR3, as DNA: TGTGCCAGCAGCCGATCGGACAGCTACGAGCAGTACTTC. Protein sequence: CASSRSDSYEQYF. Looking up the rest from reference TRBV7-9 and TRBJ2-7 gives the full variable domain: DTGVSQNPRHKITKRGQNVTFRCDPISEHNRLYWYRQTLGQGPEFLTYFQNEAQLEKSRLLSDRFSAERPKGSFSTLEIQRTEQGDSAMYLCASSRSDSYEQYFGPGTRLTVT.